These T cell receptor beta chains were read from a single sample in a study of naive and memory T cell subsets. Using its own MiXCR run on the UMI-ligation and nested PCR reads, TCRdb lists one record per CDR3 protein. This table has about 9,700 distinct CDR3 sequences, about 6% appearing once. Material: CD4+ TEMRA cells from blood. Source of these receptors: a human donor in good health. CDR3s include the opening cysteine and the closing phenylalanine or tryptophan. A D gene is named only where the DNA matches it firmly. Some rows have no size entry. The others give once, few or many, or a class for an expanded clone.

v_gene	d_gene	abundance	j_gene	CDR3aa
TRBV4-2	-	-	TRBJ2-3	CASSQGQYTDTQYF
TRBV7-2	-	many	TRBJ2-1	CASSLQGKDEQFF
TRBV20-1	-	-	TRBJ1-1	CSAGGRLNTEAFF
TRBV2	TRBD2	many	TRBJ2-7	CASNRLAGGDEQYF
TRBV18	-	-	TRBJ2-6	CASSPSAGANVLTF
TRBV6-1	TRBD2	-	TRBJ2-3	CASSHTSGGADTQYF
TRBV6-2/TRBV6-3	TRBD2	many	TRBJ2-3	CASSTGGPDTQYF
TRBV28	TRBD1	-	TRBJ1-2	CASSLGDRWDGYTF
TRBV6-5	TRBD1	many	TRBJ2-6	CASSYSRGQGGLGDVLTF
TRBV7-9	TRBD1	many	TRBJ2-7	CASSLPSGGPYEQYF
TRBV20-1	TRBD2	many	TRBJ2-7	CSARESAGGPVEQYF
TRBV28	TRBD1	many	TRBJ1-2	CASSVMTGGEGYTF
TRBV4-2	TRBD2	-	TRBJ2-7	CASMGLNSYEQYF
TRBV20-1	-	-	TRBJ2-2	CSARKEEGVRTGELFF
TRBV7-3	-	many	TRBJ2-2	CASSLTLPGELFF
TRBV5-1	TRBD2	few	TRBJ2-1	CASSPRLAAHNEQFF
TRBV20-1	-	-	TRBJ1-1	CSARPGARTTEAFF
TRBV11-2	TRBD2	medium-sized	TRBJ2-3	CASSPAGIPRDTQYF
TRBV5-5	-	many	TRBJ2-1	CASSTDPGGSYNEQFF
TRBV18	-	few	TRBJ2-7	CASSPGSSYEQYF
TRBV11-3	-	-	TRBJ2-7	CASSLDHDPYEQYF
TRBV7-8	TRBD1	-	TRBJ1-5	CASSYDRENQPQHF
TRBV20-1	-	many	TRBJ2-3	CSAIHRGTDTQYF
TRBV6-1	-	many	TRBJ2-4	CASSEDFIAKNIQYF
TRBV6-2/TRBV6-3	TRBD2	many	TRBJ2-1	CASRPGTSGKNEQFF
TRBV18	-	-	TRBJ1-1	CASSHDRLNTEAFF
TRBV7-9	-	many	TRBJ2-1	CASSLGRDISYNEQFF
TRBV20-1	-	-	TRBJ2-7	CSASKGRGLDEQYF
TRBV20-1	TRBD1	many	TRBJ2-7	CSANRDRDGNEQYF
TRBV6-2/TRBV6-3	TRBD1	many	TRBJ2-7	CASSPAGTGLHYEQYF
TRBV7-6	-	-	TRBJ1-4	CASSLAGDEKLFF
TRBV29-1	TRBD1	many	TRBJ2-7	CSATQGAPYEQYF
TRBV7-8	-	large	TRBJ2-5	CASSRGATNTKTQYF
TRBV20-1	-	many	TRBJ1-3	CSARDPRTTGSGNTIYF
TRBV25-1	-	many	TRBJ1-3	CASSFSSLYF
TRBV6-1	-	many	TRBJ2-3	CASSDSFLGGRTDTQYF
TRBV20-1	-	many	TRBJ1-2	CSARTVSHGYTF
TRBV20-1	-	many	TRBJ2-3	CSARVPNSFTDTQYF
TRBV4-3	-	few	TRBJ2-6	CASSQATGARGFSGANVLTF
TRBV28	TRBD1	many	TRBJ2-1	CASTPGQVYNEQFF
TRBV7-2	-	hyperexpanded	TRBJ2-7	CASSRGPLNEQYF
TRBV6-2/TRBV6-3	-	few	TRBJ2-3	CASSYGQITDTQYF
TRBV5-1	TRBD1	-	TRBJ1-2	CASSLRQGPDGYTF
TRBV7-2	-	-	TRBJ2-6	CASIRGSGANVLTF
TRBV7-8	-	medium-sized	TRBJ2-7	CASSLESGNYEQYF
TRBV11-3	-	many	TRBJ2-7	CASSRGGGPSGEQYF
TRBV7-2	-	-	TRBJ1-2	CASSLGRGAYGYTF
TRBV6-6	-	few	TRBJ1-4	CASSYFFPGAENEKLFF
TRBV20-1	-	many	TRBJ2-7	CSAYHTQGRSYEQYF
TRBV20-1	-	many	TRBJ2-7	CSAGDRRSYEQYF
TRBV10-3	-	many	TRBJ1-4	CAISEGATNEKLFF
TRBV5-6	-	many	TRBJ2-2	CASSLYRSGHNTGELFF
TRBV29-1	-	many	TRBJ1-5	CSVELRGSNQPQHF
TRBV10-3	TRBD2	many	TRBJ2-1	CAISEGLAGYQQFF
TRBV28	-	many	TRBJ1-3	CASGRDTIYF
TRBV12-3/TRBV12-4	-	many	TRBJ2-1	CASSLDWGSSGGEQFF
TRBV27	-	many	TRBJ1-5	CASSSLQGYSQPQHF
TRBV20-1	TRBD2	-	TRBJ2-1	CSLPGLANDEQFF